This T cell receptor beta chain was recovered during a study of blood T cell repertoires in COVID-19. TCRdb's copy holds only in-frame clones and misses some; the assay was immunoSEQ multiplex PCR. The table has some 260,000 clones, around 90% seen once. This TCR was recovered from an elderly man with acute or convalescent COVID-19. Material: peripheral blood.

CDR3 region: CASSFSSGGGRPYNEQFF. CDR3 in DNA: TGTGCCAGCAGCTTCTCTAGCGGGGGTGGAAGACCCTACAATGAGCAGTTCTTC. V gene TRBV7-3 combines with J gene TRBJ2-1; 10 positions agree with TRBD2. This CDR3 contains 18 residues. CDR1 and CDR2 from the germline V gene are SGHTA and FQGTGA. J lost 2 bases, V lost 3 bases, and 10 bases had no gene match.